This T cell receptor (beta chain) was documented in a study of shared clonotypes between healthy human individuals. CD45RO-negative cells were positively selected for CCR7, leaving out terminally differentiated effector memory CD45RA+ cells. The germline V and J ends were trimmed by 2 bases and 5 bases, with 19 bases remaining between them. Germline lookup yields CDR1 SNHLY and CDR2 FYNNEI. The CDR3 loop spans 17 amino acids. With regard to this clone: What it binds is not known.

Findings of the study overall: Clonotype sharing among donors was expected to depend on sequencing depth.

Genomic DNA of each subset was evenly split across several immunoSEQ plates. Produced via immunoSEQ multiplex PCR; TCRdb's table is partial and in-frame only. The sample yields more than 2 million clones, over 85% seen once. Sequenced material: naive CD8+ T cells sorted from blood. The clonotype was recovered from a young man in good health. The V and J genes are TRBV2 and TRBJ2-1; D remains ambiguous. CDR3 in amino acids: CASSERPWQSLNNEQFF. In nucleotides, the CDR3 is TGTGCCAGCAGTGAACGCCCCTGGCAGTCTCTCAACAATGAGCAGTTCTTC.